Sequencing of this TCR beta chain was carried out in a study of shared clonotypes between healthy human individuals. Turning to the study itself: The cohort had two women and a few men, ages 18 to 49. Study conclusions and caveats: Limitation of the genetic and exposure-history diversity represented came from the few donors.

The CDR3 consists of 16 residues. V dropped 10 bases and J dropped 2 bases, with 23 bases sitting between them. Per germline, CDR1 SGHTA and CDR2 FQGTGA. The table came from immunoSEQ multiplex PCR; TCRdb's copy has only in-frame clones and leaves some out. This table has 470,000 or so clones, over 70% appearing once. As concerns this clone: Its matching antigen is unknown.

The sample consisted of PBMCs. The V gene is TRBV7-3, the J gene TRBJ2-5; a weak D match, TRBD2 (5 bases). This receptor was taken from a woman aged 40 to 55 in good health. Some clones in this sample may be carry-over from other donors' samples. CDR3 DNA sequence: TGTGCCACCTTGTGGGAGAGGAACGTACAGCAAGAGACCCAGTACTTC. Protein product: CATLWERNVQQETQYF.